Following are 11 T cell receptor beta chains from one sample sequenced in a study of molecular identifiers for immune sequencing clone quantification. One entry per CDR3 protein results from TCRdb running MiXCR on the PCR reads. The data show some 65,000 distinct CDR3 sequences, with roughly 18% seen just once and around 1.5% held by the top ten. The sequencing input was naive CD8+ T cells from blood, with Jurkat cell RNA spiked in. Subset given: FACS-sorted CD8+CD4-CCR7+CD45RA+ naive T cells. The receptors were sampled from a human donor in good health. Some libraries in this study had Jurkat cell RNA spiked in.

The CDR3, as DNA: TGCGCCAGCACCGGGCGGGGAGGGAGCAATGAGCAGTTCTTC. This sequence encodes CASTGRGGSNEQFF. The chain couples TRBV4-1 to TRBJ2-1, with 7 bases aligning to TRBD2. Trimming at V came to 7 bases and at J to 6 bases, leaving 9 bases not matched to a gene. CDR3 length: 14 amino acids. Germline-derived CDR1 and CDR2 are MGHRA and YSYEKL.

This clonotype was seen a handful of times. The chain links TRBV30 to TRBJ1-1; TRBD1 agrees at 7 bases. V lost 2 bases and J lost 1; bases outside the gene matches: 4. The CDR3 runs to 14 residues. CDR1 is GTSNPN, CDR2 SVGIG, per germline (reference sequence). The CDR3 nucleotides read TGTGCCTGGAGTACGGGACAGACGAACACTGAAGCTTTCTTT. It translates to CAWSTGQTNTEAFF.

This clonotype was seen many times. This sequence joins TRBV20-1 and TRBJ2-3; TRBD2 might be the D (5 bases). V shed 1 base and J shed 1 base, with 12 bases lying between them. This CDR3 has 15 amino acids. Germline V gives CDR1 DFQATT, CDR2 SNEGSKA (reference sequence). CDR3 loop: CSARVRRLRTDTQYF. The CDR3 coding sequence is TGCAGTGCTAGAGTTAGGAGGTTGCGCACAGATACGCAGTATTTT.

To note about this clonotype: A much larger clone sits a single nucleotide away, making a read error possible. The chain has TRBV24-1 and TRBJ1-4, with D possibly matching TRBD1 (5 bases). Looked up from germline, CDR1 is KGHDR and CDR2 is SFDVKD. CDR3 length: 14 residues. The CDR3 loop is CATSDSGQDEKLLF. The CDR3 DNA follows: TGTGCCACCAGTGATTCGGGGCAGGATGAAAAACTGCTTTTT.

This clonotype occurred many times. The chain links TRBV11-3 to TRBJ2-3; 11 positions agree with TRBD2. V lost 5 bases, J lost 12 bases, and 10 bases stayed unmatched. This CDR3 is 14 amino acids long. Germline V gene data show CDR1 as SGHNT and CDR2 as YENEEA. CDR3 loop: CASSPQTSGNFQYF. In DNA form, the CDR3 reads TGTGCCAGCAGCCCACAGACTAGCGGGAACTTTCAGTATTTT.

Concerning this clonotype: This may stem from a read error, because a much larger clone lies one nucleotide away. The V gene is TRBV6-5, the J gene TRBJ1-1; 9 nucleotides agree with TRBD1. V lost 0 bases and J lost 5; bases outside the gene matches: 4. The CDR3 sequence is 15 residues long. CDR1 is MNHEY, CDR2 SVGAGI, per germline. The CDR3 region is CASSYSPTGGTEAFF. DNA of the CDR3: TGTGCCAGCAGTTACTCCCCGACAGGGGGGACTGAAGCTTTCTTT.

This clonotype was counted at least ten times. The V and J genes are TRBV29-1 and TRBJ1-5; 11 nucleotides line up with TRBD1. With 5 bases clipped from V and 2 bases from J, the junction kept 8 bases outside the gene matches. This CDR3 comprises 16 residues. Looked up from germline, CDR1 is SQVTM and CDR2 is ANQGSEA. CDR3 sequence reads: CSVLEPGQGGNQPQHF. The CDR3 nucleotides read TGCAGCGTTCTTGAGCCGGGACAGGGGGGCAATCAGCCCCAGCATTTT.

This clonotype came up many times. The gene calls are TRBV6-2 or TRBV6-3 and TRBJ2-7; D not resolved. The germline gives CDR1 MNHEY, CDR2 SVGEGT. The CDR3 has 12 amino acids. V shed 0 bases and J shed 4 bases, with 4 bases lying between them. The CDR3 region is CASSYSRYEQYF. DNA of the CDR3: TGTGCCAGCAGTTACTCGCGGTACGAGCAGTACTTC.

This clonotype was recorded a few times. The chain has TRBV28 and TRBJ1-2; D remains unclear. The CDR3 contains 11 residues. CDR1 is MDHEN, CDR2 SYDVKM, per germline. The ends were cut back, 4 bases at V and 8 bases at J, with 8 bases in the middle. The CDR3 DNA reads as TGTGCCAGCAGTTCCCGCGGGGGCTACACCTTC. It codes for CASSSRGGYTF.

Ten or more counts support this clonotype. DNA of the CDR3: TGTGCCAGCAGCTTAAGAGTCCGGACTAGCGACTACGAGCAGTACTTC. It yields the protein CASSLRVRTSDYEQYF. The chain is built from TRBV7-2 and TRBJ2-7; 9 nucleotides agree with TRBD2. J gave up 3 bases and V 2 bases, and 8 bases lay outside the gene matches. Germline V CDR1 and CDR2: SGHTA, FQGNSA. The CDR3 spans 16 residues.

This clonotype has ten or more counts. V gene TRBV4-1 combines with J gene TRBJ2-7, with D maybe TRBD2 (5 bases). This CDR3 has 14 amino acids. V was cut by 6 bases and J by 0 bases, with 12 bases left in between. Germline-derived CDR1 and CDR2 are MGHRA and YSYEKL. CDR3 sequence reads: CASSLPGSSYEQYF. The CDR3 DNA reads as TGCGCCAGCAGTCTTCCGGGGAGCTCCTACGAGCAGTACTTC.